Presented here are 13 T cell receptor beta chains from one specimen sequenced in a study of radiotherapy plus CTLA-4 blockade in lung cancer (dated by TCRdb to 2016 to 2019). Libraries were prepared through the immunoSEQ multiplex PCR assay. Sourced from immuneACCESS, this table was stored by TCRdb with only in-frame sequences that have V and J called. A share of the clones is absent; for the studies checked, an unresolved V gene accounts for under half, and the remainder has no known explanation. The sample profile shows some 70,000 clones; around 83% of them were found once. Roughly 3.9% of the sample is taken by the ten largest. The input for sequencing was peripheral blood, taken from a patient treated with radiotherapy plus ipilimumab. These receptors were collected from a human donor with non-small cell lung cancer who had a partial response to radiotherapy plus ipilimumab.

This clone was counted between two and nine times. The V gene is TRBV15, the J gene TRBJ2-7; the match to TRBD1 covers 8 bases. Per germline, CDR1 LNHNV and CDR2 YYDKDF (reference sequence). With V trimmed by 5 bases and J by 1 base, 10 bases remained unmatched. The CDR3 is 16 residues long. The CDR3 DNA reads TGTGCCACCAGCGTAGGGACAGGCCAGACGTCCTACGAGCAGTACTTC. It codes for CATSVGTGQTSYEQYF.

The rearrangement uses TRBV28 and TRBJ1-2, with D perhaps TRBD1 (6 bases). The V gene lost 6 bases and the J gene lost 2 bases, with 10 bases spanning the gap. The germline V gene encodes CDR1 MDHEN and CDR2 SYDVKM. This CDR3 contains 13 residues. The CDR3 sequence is CASRNRANYGYTF. The CDR3 DNA sequence: TGTGCCAGCAGGAACAGGGCAAACTATGGCTACACCTTC.

The chain links TRBV2 to TRBJ2-5, with a tentative D call TRBD2 (6 bases). Near its end, the DNA agrees better with TRBJ2-7, so the J call may be wrong. This CDR3 region has 16 residues. Germline CDR1 is SNHLY and CDR2 is FYNNEI. In DNA form, the CDR3 reads TGTGCCAGCAGGCTTTTGGGTCGGGGGAGCTCCTACGAGCAGTACTTC. This translates into CASRLLGRGSSYEQYF.

This sequence joins TRBV15 and TRBJ2-7; D is ambiguous. The CDR3 is 12 residues long. V lost 0 bases and J 7 bases, leaving 7 bases between the germline ends. From germline, CDR1 is LNHNV and CDR2 YYDKDF (reference sequence). CDR3 protein: CATSRELREQYF. As DNA, the CDR3 is TGTGCCACCAGCAGAGAGCTTCGGGAGCAGTACTTC. The full variable domain, in which reference TRBV15 and TRBJ2-7 provide the parts outside the CDR3, is DAMVIQNPRYQVTQFGKPVTLSCSQTLNHNVMYWYQQKSSQAPKLLFHYYDKDFNNEADTPDNFQSRRPNTSFCFLDIRSPGLGDTAMYLCATSRELREQYFGPGTRLTVT.

The chain has TRBV2 and TRBJ1-1; D is unclear. CDR1 SNHLY and CDR2 FYNNEI come from the germline V gene. The CDR3 is 10 residues long. V was cut by 7 bases and J by 4 bases, with 4 bases left in between. This CDR3 is CASTGTEAFF. CDR3 nucleotides: TGTGCCAGCACAGGCACTGAAGCTTTCTTT.

This clone was detected once. The chain employs TRBV10-1 and TRBJ1-6; 7 bases agree with TRBD1. The ends lost 7 bases at V and 6 bases at J; junction bases unmatched: 6. Germline V gives CDR1 WNHNN, CDR2 SYGVQD (reference sequence). The CDR3 has 14 residues. The CDR3 nucleotides read TGCGCCAGCAAACAGGGGAAGATTAATTCACCCCTCCACTTT. Translation gives CASKQGKINSPLHF.

The chain couples TRBV6-1 to TRBJ1-5, with 8 nucleotides matching TRBD1. The CDR3 is 16 amino acids. Germline V CDR1 and CDR2: MNHNS, SASEGT. V lost 4 bases, J lost 3 bases, and 8 bases stayed unmatched. CDR3 nucleotides: TGTGCCAGCAGTGGTAAACAGGGGGGAATCAATCAGCCCCAGCATTTT. Amino acids: CASSGKQGGINQPQHF.

The chain uses TRBV18 and TRBJ1-5, with 8 bases that match TRBD1. Trimming at V came to 2 bases and at J to 6 bases, leaving 0 bases not matched to a gene. This CDR3 spans 13 amino acids. Per germline, CDR1 KGHSH and CDR2 LQKENI. The CDR3 reads CASSPTGGQPQHF. Here the CDR3 DNA reads TGTGCCAGCTCACCAACAGGGGGTCAGCCCCAGCATTTT.

The chain has TRBV9 and TRBJ2-1, with TRBD1 matching 10 bases. The CDR3 is 14 amino acids. J was trimmed by 15 bases and V by 3 bases; bases with no gene match: 12. Germline assignment: CDR1 SGDLS and CDR2 YYNGEE. The CDR3 loop reads CASSATEGTGVLFF. The CDR3 DNA is TGTGCCAGCAGCGCCACAGAGGGGACAGGGGTTCTGTTCTTC.

The chain is built from TRBV11-3 and TRBJ2-5, with D tentatively TRBD1 (5 bases). The CDR3 sequence is 12 residues long. V dropped 3 bases and J dropped 5 bases, with 7 bases sitting between them. Germline-derived CDR1 and CDR2 are SGHNT and YENEEA. The CDR3 DNA reads as TGTGCCAGCAGCTTGAACAGGGAGACCCAGTACTTC. It translates to CASSLNRETQYF. Variable domain in full (rest from reference TRBV11-3 and TRBJ2-5): EAGVVQSPRYKIIEKKQPVAFWCNPISGHNTLYWYLQNLGQGPELLIRYENEEAVDDSQLPKDRFSAERLKGVDSTLKIQPAELGDSAVYLCASSLNRETQYFGPGTRLLVL.

The V gene is TRBV18, the J gene TRBJ2-7, with D possibly TRBD1 on 5 matching bases. The CDR3 runs 14 residues. V dropped 8 bases and J dropped 2 bases, with 16 bases sitting between them. CDR1 and CDR2 (germline): KGHSH, LQKENI. The CDR3 coding sequence is TGTGCCAGCGCCCCAACAGGAACCCCCTACGAGCAGTACTTC. Protein product: CASAPTGTPYEQYF.

This chain joins TRBV7-3 and TRBJ2-2; 9 nucleotides line up with TRBD1. CDR3 length: 15 amino acids. CDR1 SGHTA and CDR2 FQGTGA come from the germline V gene. The trim removed 4 bases at V and 6 bases at J, leaving 6 bases unmatched. The CDR3: CASSSTGGWPGELFF. The CDR3 nucleotides read TGTGCCAGCAGCTCAACAGGGGGCTGGCCCGGGGAGCTGTTTTTT.

The chain links TRBV7-9 to TRBJ1-2, with TRBD1 matching 7 bases. With V trimmed by 0 bases and J by 3 bases, 1 base remained unmatched. CDR3 size: 14 residues. Germline V gene sequence: CDR1 SEHNR, CDR2 FQNEAQ (reference sequence). CDR3 bases: TGTGCCAGCAGCTTAGCAGGGGGCTACTATGGCTACACCTTC. Its translation: CASSLAGGYYGYTF.